This T cell receptor (beta chain) was recovered during a study of identical twins. cDNA molecules carried unique molecular identifiers, and template switching added a universal primer site. MiXCR was run by TCRdb on the 5' RACE reads, yielding one entry per CDR3 protein. The repertoire has around 490,000 distinct CDR3 sequences, roughly 13% of them found once; the top ten carry approximately 0.9%. With regard to this clonotype: The junction departs from germline at one end; a sequencing error may be responsible.

CDR1 is KGHSH, CDR2 LQKENI, per germline. This CDR3 has 15 amino acids. The same data also contributed to another study, on yellow fever vaccine responses in identical twins.

The receptor was derived from a young woman in good health. This rearrangement joins TRBV18 to TRBJ2-3; weak D call: TRBD1 (6 bases). The sequenced material came from CD4+ T cells sorted from blood. The CDR3 is CASSPGHPRADTQYF. DNA of the CDR3: TGTGCCAGCTCACCGGGACACCCGAGGGCAGATACACAGTATTTT. The variable domain in full, completed from reference TRBV18 and TRBJ2-3, reads NAGVMQNPRHLVRRRGQEARLRCSPMKGHSHVYWYRQLPEEGLKFMVYLQKENIIDESGMPKERFSAEFPKEGPSILRIQQVVRGDSAAYFCASSPGHPRADTQYFGPGTRLTVL.